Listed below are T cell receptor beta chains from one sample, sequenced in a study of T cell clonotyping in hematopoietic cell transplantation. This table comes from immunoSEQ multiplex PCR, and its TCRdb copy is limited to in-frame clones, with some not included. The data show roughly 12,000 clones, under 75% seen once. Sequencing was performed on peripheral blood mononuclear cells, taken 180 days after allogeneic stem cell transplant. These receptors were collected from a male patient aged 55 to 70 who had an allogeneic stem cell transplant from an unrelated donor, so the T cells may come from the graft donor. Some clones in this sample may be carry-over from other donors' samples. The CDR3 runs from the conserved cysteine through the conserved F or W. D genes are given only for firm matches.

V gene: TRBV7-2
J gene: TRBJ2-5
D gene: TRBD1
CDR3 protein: CASSSGQVQETQYF
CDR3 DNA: TGTGCCAGCAGTTCCGGACAGGTTCAAGAGACCCAGTACTTC

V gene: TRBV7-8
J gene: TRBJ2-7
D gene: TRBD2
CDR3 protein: CASFGVAGAEQYF
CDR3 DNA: TGTGCCAGCTTCGGGGTAGCGGGAGCCGAGCAGTACTTC

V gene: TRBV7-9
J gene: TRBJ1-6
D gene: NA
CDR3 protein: CASSPPRVRDNSPLHF
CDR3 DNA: TGTGCCAGCAGCCCTCCTAGGGTCAGGGACAATTCACCCCTCCACTTT

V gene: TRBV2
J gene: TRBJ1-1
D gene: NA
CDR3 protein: CASSEGPTDTEAFF
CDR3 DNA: TGTGCCAGCAGTGAAGGTCCAACAGACACTGAAGCTTTCTTT

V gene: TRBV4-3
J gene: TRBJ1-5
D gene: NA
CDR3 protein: CASSPRHLNQPQHF
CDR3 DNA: TGCGCCAGCAGTCCTCGACATCTAAATCAGCCCCAGCATTTT

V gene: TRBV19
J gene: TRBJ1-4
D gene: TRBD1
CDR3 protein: CASTLQGANEKLFF
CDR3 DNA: TGTGCCAGTACCCTGCAGGGGGCTAATGAAAAACTGTTTTTT

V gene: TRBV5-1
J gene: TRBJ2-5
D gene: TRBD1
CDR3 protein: CASSSDRGQGETQYF
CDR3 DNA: TGTGCCAGCAGCTCGGACAGGGGGCAGGGGGAGACCCAGTACTTC

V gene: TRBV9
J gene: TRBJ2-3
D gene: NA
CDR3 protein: CASSVRGLRTDTQYF
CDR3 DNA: TGTGCCAGCAGCGTAAGGGGACTTCGCACAGATACGCAGTATTTT

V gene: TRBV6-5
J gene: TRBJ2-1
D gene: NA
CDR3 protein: CASKTGQPPYNEQFF
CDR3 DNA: TGTGCCAGCAAAACGGGACAACCCCCCTACAATGAGCAGTTCTTC

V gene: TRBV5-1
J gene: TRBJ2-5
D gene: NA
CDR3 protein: CASSGPGAFETQYF
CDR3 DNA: TGCGCCAGCAGCGGACCCGGAGCGTTTGAGACCCAGTACTTC

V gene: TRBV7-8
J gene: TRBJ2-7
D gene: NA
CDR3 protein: CASNKGQPYEQYF
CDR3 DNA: TGTGCCAGCAACAAAGGACAGCCCTACGAGCAGTACTTC